A selection of T cell receptor beta chains follows, all from one sample in a study of cytomegalovirus exposure and HLA in healthy donors. TCRdb's table, derived via immunoSEQ multiplex PCR, lists solely in-frame clones and lacks some. The sample lists more than 140,000 clones, over 75% occurring once. The specimen was PBMCs. These receptors all come from a male donor in good health and CMV-seronegative. The CDR3 runs from the conserved cysteine through the conserved F or W. A D gene is named only where the DNA matches it firmly. Expanded clones get a size class; other rows say once, few or many, or leave the size out.

V: TRBV5-4
D: TRBD1
size: -
J: TRBJ2-1
length: 15
CDR3: CASSLVTGGGDEQFF
DNA: TGTGCCAGCAGCTTGGTGACAGGGGGCGGAGATGAGCAGTTCTTC

V: TRBV18
D: TRBD2
size: -
J: TRBJ2-3
length: 17
CDR3: CASSPQGSGGVQDTQYF
DNA: TGTGCCAGCTCACCACAGGGTAGCGGGGGAGTGCAGGATACGCAGTATTTT

V: TRBV7-9
D: TRBD2
size: once
J: TRBJ2-5
length: 15
CDR3: CASSWTSGSWETQYF
DNA: TGTGCCAGCAGTTGGACTAGCGGGAGTTGGGAGACCCAGTACTTC

V: TRBV25-1
D: -
size: once
J: TRBJ1-2
length: 14
CDR3: CASSPGGLNYGYTF
DNA: TGTGCCAGCAGCCCGGGGGGCTTGAACTATGGCTACACCTTC

V: TRBV6-5
D: TRBD1
size: once
J: TRBJ1-2
length: 15
CDR3: CASSLSGQLGYGYTF
DNA: TGTGCCAGCAGCCTCTCGGGACAGCTAGGGTATGGCTACACCTTC

V: TRBV30
D: TRBD2
size: -
J: TRBJ2-7
length: 15
CDR3: CAWSVRGSGAYEQYF
DNA: TGTGCCTGGAGTGTACGTGGCAGCGGGGCATACGAGCAGTACTTC

V: TRBV2
D: TRBD2
size: -
J: TRBJ2-1
length: 15
CDR3: CASTRGAGGGNEQFF
DNA: TGTGCCAGCACCCGAGGAGCGGGGGGTGGGAATGAGCAGTTCTTC

V: TRBV4-1
D: TRBD1
size: -
J: TRBJ2-7
length: 15
CDR3: CASSGPGQGSREQYF
DNA: TGCGCCAGCAGCGGACCGGGACAGGGTTCTCGCGAGCAGTACTTC

V: TRBV12-5
D: TRBD1
size: few
J: TRBJ1-1
length: 14
CDR3: CASGTGQGSTEAFF
DNA: TGTGCTAGTGGCACCGGACAGGGCAGCACTGAAGCTTTCTTT

V: TRBV10-3
D: TRBD1
size: -
J: TRBJ1-3
length: 17
CDR3: CAISEGGGTGNGNTIYF
DNA: TGTGCCATCAGTGAAGGCGGCGGGACAGGGAACGGAAACACCATATATTTT

V: TRBV7-7
D: TRBD1
size: few
J: TRBJ2-5
length: 13
CDR3: CASSWDRGETQYF
DNA: TGTGCCAGCAGCTGGGACAGGGGCGAGACCCAGTACTTC

V: TRBV30
D: TRBD1
size: -
J: TRBJ1-2
length: 12
CDR3: CACIQGVHGYTF
DNA: TGTGCCTGTATTCAGGGGGTACATGGCTACACCTTC

V: TRBV29-1
D: -
size: -
J: TRBJ2-7
length: 16
CDR3: CSVSRGTNRGAYEQYF
DNA: TGCAGCGTAAGTAGGGGGACCAACCGTGGCGCCTACGAGCAGTACTTC

V: TRBV5-8
D: TRBD2
size: -
J: TRBJ2-1
length: 11
CDR3: CASTSGTIKFF
DNA: TGTGCCAGCACCTCAGGGACTATTAAGTTCTTC

V: TRBV4-1
D: TRBD1
size: -
J: TRBJ1-5
length: 17
CDR3: CASSQSPQGGGNQPQHF
DNA: TGCGCCAGCAGCCAATCCCCGCAGGGGGGAGGCAATCAGCCCCAGCATTTT

V: TRBV7-7
D: TRBD2
size: few
J: TRBJ2-3
length: 16
CDR3: CASSLAGSGGTDTQYF
DNA: TGTGCCAGCAGCTTAGCGGGGAGCGGGGGGACAGATACGCAGTATTTT

V: TRBV7-2
D: -
size: -
J: TRBJ1-2
length: 11
CDR3: CASSSRGGYTF
DNA: TGTGCCAGCAGCTCCAGGGGAGGCTACACCTTC

V: TRBV7-9
D: -
size: -
J: TRBJ1-4
length: 15
CDR3: CASSLNRATNEKLFF
DNA: TGTGCCAGCAGCCTAAACAGAGCAACTAATGAAAAACTGTTTTTT

V: TRBV5-4
D: -
size: -
J: TRBJ2-5
length: 16
CDR3: CASSLAAVRGGETQYF
DNA: TGTGCCAGCAGCTTGGCCGCGGTGAGGGGGGGAGAGACCCAGTACTTC

V: TRBV28
D: TRBD1
size: -
J: TRBJ1-5
length: 16
CDR3: CASSVLSGGAGQPQHF
DNA: TGTGCCAGCAGTGTACTCTCAGGGGGCGCGGGTCAGCCCCAGCATTTT

V: TRBV9
D: TRBD2
size: -
J: TRBJ2-1
length: 17
CDR3: CASSVTGTSGSYNEQFF
DNA: TGTGCCAGCAGCGTCACCGGGACTAGCGGGTCCTACAATGAGCAGTTCTTC

V: TRBV10-3
D: -
size: -
J: TRBJ2-7
length: 13
CDR3: CAIRVPALNEQYF
DNA: TGTGCCATCCGGGTTCCGGCCTTGAACGAGCAGTACTTC

V: TRBV6-1
D: -
size: -
J: TRBJ2-2
length: 15
CDR3: CASRFTLGGSGELFF
DNA: TGTGCCAGCAGATTTACCCTGGGGGGATCCGGGGAGCTGTTTTTT

V: TRBV19
D: TRBD1
size: -
J: TRBJ1-5
length: 18
CDR3: CASSIASGGGNSNQPQHF
DNA: TGTGCCAGTAGTATAGCCTCGGGAGGGGGCAATAGCAATCAGCCCCAGCATTTT

V: TRBV6-1
D: -
size: -
J: TRBJ1-5
length: 15
CDR3: CASSGQVYSNQPQHF
DNA: TGTGCCAGCAGTGGACAGGTCTATAGCAATCAGCCCCAGCATTTT

V: TRBV21-1
D: -
size: -
J: TRBJ2-2
length: 19
CDR3: CASSKGRTGGGITTGELFF
DNA: TGTGCCAGCAGCAAAGGTCGGACAGGGGGCGGGATCACTACCGGGGAGCTGTTTTTT

V: TRBV5-4
D: TRBD2
size: few
J: TRBJ2-1
length: 15
CDR3: CASSPRLAGNNEQFF
DNA: TGTGCCAGCAGCCCAAGACTAGCGGGCAACAATGAGCAGTTCTTC

V: TRBV2
D: TRBD1
size: -
J: TRBJ1-2
length: 14
CDR3: CASPGTVTSYGYTF
DNA: TGTGCCAGCCCCGGGACAGTCACCTCCTATGGCTACACCTTC

V: TRBV18
D: -
size: -
J: TRBJ2-7
length: 14
CDR3: CASSPIWGENEQYF
DNA: TGTGCCAGCTCACCAATTTGGGGGGAAAACGAGCAGTACTTC

V: TRBV6-6
D: TRBD1
size: -
J: TRBJ1-6
length: 16
CDR3: CASINRGSSYNSPLHF
DNA: TGTGCCAGCATTAACAGGGGAAGCTCCTATAATTCACCCCTCCACTTT

V: TRBV29-1
D: -
size: -
J: TRBJ2-5
length: 12
CDR3: CSGSGYQETQYF
DNA: TGCAGCGGGAGCGGGTACCAAGAGACCCAGTACTTC

V: TRBV15
D: -
size: -
J: TRBJ1-5
length: 16
CDR3: CATSREGRVGNQPQHF
DNA: TGTGCCACCAGCAGAGAGGGCAGGGTTGGGAATCAGCCCCAGCATTTT

V: TRBV5-1
D: -
size: once
J: TRBJ2-1
length: 16
CDR3: CASSFGSGVSYNEQFF
DNA: TGCGCCAGCAGCTTTGGTTCCGGGGTGTCCTACAATGAGCAGTTCTTC

V: TRBV27
D: -
size: -
J: TRBJ2-7
length: 15
CDR3: CASIKKQGPTYEQYF
DNA: TGTGCCAGCATCAAGAAACAGGGCCCAACCTACGAGCAGTACTTC

V: TRBV15
D: -
size: -
J: TRBJ1-2
length: 13
CDR3: CATSFTGGQGYTF
DNA: TGTGCCACCAGCTTCACGGGGGGCCAGGGCTACACCTTC

V: TRBV2
D: TRBD2
size: -
J: TRBJ2-2
length: 16
CDR3: CASSENSGGVTGELFF
DNA: TGTGCCAGCAGTGAAAATTCGGGGGGAGTCACCGGGGAGCTGTTTTTT

V: TRBV5-1
D: -
size: -
J: TRBJ2-1
length: 16
CDR3: CASSLGRGATPEGQFF
DNA: TGCGCCAGCAGCTTGGGTCGGGGGGCAACCCCAGAGGGGCAGTTCTTC

V: TRBV5-1
D: TRBD2
size: once
J: TRBJ2-7
length: 15
CDR3: CASSEGLAGLDEQYF
DNA: TGCGCCAGCAGCGAGGGGCTAGCGGGACTCGACGAGCAGTACTTC

V: TRBV7-8
D: -
size: -
J: TRBJ2-2
length: 14
CDR3: CASSNGQNTGELFF
DNA: TGTGCCAGCAGTAATGGACAGAACACCGGGGAGCTGTTTTTT

V: TRBV30
D: TRBD1
size: -
J: TRBJ2-3
length: 13
CDR3: CARGDRAADTQYF
DNA: TGTGCCCGGGGGGACAGGGCAGCAGATACGCAGTATTTT